One T cell receptor (beta chain) is described in this entry. Its antigen remains unknown. This record comes from a study of beta chain features in type 1 diabetes. Broader study findings: Naive, central memory and Treg TCRB repertoires appeared more alike in patients than in healthy donors. TCRB CDR3 length was moderately but significantly reduced in all four CD4+ subsets of Type 1 diabetes patients. Shorter templates may be favored by PCR, equally so in patients and controls.

Every participating donor gave one draw, a heparinised blood sample averaging about 100 mL. Markers CD45RO/CCR7/CD25/CD127/CD95/CD27 served to sort CD4+ naive, central memory, regulatory and stem cell-like memory cells. After removal of 5 bases from V and 0 bases from J, the junction contained 5 bases not matched to a gene. Germline CDR1 and CDR2: MDHEN and SYDVKM. CDR3 length equals 15 residues. All of the isolated RNA was reverse transcribed, so expressed TCRB transcripts were sequenced. Clones were sequenced by immunoSEQ multiplex PCR, and TCRdb holds only the in-frame ones, with some missing. The data contain roughly 330,000 clones, about 14% of them seen just once; the ten biggest clones take up 0.015%.

The chain uses TRBV28 and TRBJ2-3, with TRBD1 matching over 7 bases. The specimen sequenced was naive CD4+ T cells from blood. This TCR was sampled from a woman between 18 and 29 years old with type 1 diabetes. The CDR3 spells CASSKGQPSTDTQYF. In nucleotides, the CDR3 is TGTGCCAGCAGTAAGGGACAGCCCAGCACAGATACGCAGTATTTT.